The rows below give T cell receptor beta chains drawn from one sample of a study of human T cells and chemical hapten exposure. TCRdb re-called the RACE reads with MiXCR, one entry per CDR3 protein. The data show about 100,000 distinct CDR3 sequences, about 11% seen once. Sample: whole blood, taken in connection with sensitization to the hapten diphenylcyclopropenone (DPC). All receptors derive from a woman aged 35 to 49 with alopecia areata. Some clones in this sample may be carry-over from other donors' samples. Both conserved end residues are part of each CDR3. D genes are given only for firm matches. A clone size is listed for some rows: how often the clone was seen (once, few, many), or a class if it is expanded.

NA	TRBV28	many	TRBJ2-7	CASSGGPGGTTYEQYF	TGTGCCAGCAGTGGGGGGCCTGGCGGGACTACCTACGAGCAGTACTTC
TRBD1	TRBV7-2	many	TRBJ1-2	CASSLHRGGPGYTF	TGTGCCAGCAGCTTACACAGGGGAGGTCCTGGCTACACCTTC
TRBD1	TRBV9	NA	TRBJ2-2	CASSLGTGGTGELFF	TGTGCCAGCAGCCTGGGGACAGGGGGAACCGGGGAGCTGTTTTTT
TRBD2	TRBV6-6	many	TRBJ2-7	CASRNIGLAGTYEQYF	TGTGCCAGCAGGAATATCGGACTAGCGGGGACCTACGAGCAGTACTTC
NA	TRBV5-4	few	TRBJ1-2	CASSPGAAKYGYTF	TGTGCCAGCAGCCCTGGGGCAGCCAAGTATGGCTACACCTTC
TRBD1	TRBV28	many	TRBJ2-7	CASSSHTYRDRGYEQYF	TGTGCCAGCAGTTCTCACACATATCGGGACAGGGGCTACGAGCAGTACTTC
NA	TRBV29-1	NA	TRBJ2-7	CSVGTTAREQYF	TGCAGCGTGGGAACGACAGCGCGGGAGCAGTACTTC
TRBD2	TRBV28	NA	TRBJ2-2	CASSLYSGSVGELFF	TGTGCCAGCAGTTTATATAGCGGGAGTGTCGGGGAGCTGTTTTTT
TRBD2	TRBV20-1	many	TRBJ2-7	CSARVRSGQREGYEQYF	TGCAGTGCTAGAGTGCGGTCGGGCCAGCGGGAGGGTTACGAGCAGTACTTC
NA	TRBV4-2	NA	TRBJ2-7	CASSQGGRGRGYEQYF	TGTGCCAGCAGCCAAGGAGGTCGCGGTAGAGGCTACGAGCAGTACTTC
NA	TRBV6-2/TRBV6-3	few	TRBJ2-7	CASTRSIYEQYF	TGTGCCAGCACTCGCAGCATCTACGAGCAGTACTTC
NA	TRBV28	NA	TRBJ1-1	CATLPSIGSGTEAFF	TGTGCCACCCTTCCGTCGATAGGTTCTGGGACTGAAGCTTTCTTT
NA	TRBV6-2/TRBV6-3	many	TRBJ1-6	CASTSNSPLHF	TGTGCCAGCACGTCTAATTCACCCCTCCACTTT
NA	TRBV7-9	NA	TRBJ2-5	CASSIPAGQQRETQYF	TGTGCCAGCAGCATCCCCGCGGGACAGCAAAGGGAGACCCAGTACTTC
TRBD1	TRBV12-3/TRBV12-4	many	TRBJ1-5	CASRGQGYQPQHF	TGTGCCAGCCGAGGACAGGGGTATCAGCCCCAGCATTTT
NA	TRBV24-1	many	TRBJ2-3	CATSGQSTDTQYF	TGTGCCACCAGTGGACAAAGCACAGATACGCAGTATTTT
TRBD1	TRBV27	few	TRBJ2-7	CASSQRQGASYEQYF	TGTGCCAGCAGCCAAAGACAGGGCGCCTCCTACGAGCAGTACTTC
TRBD2	TRBV6-2/TRBV6-3	NA	TRBJ2-1	CASILAGAGYNEQFF	TGTGCCAGCATCCTAGCGGGAGCGGGGTACAATGAGCAGTTCTTC
TRBD1	TRBV11-2	few	TRBJ2-7	CASSPGTAPKYEQYF	TGTGCCAGCAGCCCTGGGACAGCTCCGAAGTACGAGCAGTACTTC
TRBD1	TRBV7-2	few	TRBJ1-5	CASSLDRGGGQPQHF	TGTGCCAGCAGCTTAGACAGGGGCGGAGGACAGCCCCAGCATTTT
NA	TRBV19	NA	TRBJ2-4	CASSNRLTPIGDIQYF	TGTGCCAGTAGTAACCGCTTGACCCCCATCGGGGACATTCAGTACTTC
TRBD1	TRBV29-1	many	TRBJ2-7	CSVEVNRGQSSYEQYF	TGCAGCGTCGAAGTCAACAGGGGCCAGAGCTCCTACGAGCAGTACTTC
TRBD1	TRBV6-1	NA	TRBJ1-1	CASRGDRGREDTEAFF	TGTGCCAGCAGGGGGGACAGGGGGCGTGAGGACACTGAAGCTTTCTTT
NA	TRBV4-2	NA	TRBJ2-7	CASSQAAGQVGQQYF	TGTGCCAGCAGCCAAGCCGCGGGGCAGGTCGGGCAGCAGTACTTC
NA	TRBV11-2	few	TRBJ2-3	CASSSVLRGDTQYF	TGTGCCAGCAGCTCGGTCCTTAGAGGAGATACGCAGTATTTT
NA	TRBV2	many	TRBJ2-7	CASARDRRYEQYF	TGTGCCAGCGCCCGGGACCGTCGCTACGAGCAGTACTTC
TRBD2	TRBV9	many	TRBJ2-7	CASSVDGRSYEQYF	TGTGCCAGCAGCGTAGACGGGAGGTCCTACGAGCAGTACTTC
TRBD2	TRBV6-4	few	TRBJ2-1	CASSDRGLAGVTYNEQFF	TGTGCCAGCAGTGACCGTGGACTAGCGGGGGTTACATACAATGAGCAGTTCTTC
NA	TRBV28	NA	TRBJ1-4	CASSSPPRLFF	TGTGCCAGCAGTTCCCCCCCCCGACTGTTTTTT
NA	TRBV29-1	NA	TRBJ2-5	CSVGRSPQETQYF	TGCAGCGTTGGCAGGAGCCCTCAAGAGACCCAGTACTTC
TRBD1	TRBV20-1	few	TRBJ2-7	CSARARDSLSYEQYF	TGCAGTGCTAGAGCACGGGACAGCCTCTCCTACGAGCAGTACTTC
NA	TRBV29-1	few	TRBJ2-7	CSVYEGRGHEQYF	TGCAGCGTTTACGAAGGCAGGGGCCACGAGCAGTACTTC
NA	TRBV21-1	many	TRBJ2-1	CASSMAGGSSYNEQFF	TGTGCCAGCAGCATGGCGGGAGGGAGCTCCTACAATGAGCAGTTCTTC
NA	TRBV24-1	few	TRBJ2-1	CATSDGLPGAQFF	TGTGCCACCAGTGATGGACTGCCCGGGGCGCAGTTCTTC
NA	TRBV6-5	NA	TRBJ2-1	CASSFGSYNEQFF	TGTGCCAGCAGCTTTGGATCCTACAATGAGCAGTTCTTC
TRBD1	TRBV29-1	NA	TRBJ1-5	CSVALTGGQPQHF	TGCAGCGTTGCCCTGACAGGGGGTCAGCCCCAGCATTTT
NA	TRBV19	NA	TRBJ1-2	CASSIARANRNGYTF	TGTGCCAGTAGTATTGCCCGGGCGAATCGTAATGGCTACACCTTC
TRBD2	TRBV7-2	NA	TRBJ2-3	CASSSLAGGPGDTQYF	TGTGCCAGCAGCTCCTTAGCGGGGGGGCCCGGAGATACGCAGTATTTT
NA	TRBV29-1	many	TRBJ2-5	CSVATLETQYF	TGCAGCGTCGCGACATTGGAGACCCAGTACTTC
NA	TRBV11-2	many	TRBJ2-2	CASSFGTRTGELFF	TGTGCCAGCAGCTTTGGGACTCGCACCGGGGAGCTGTTTTTT
TRBD1	TRBV6-6	NA	TRBJ1-2	CASLGDSIPRGYTF	TGTGCCAGTTTAGGGGACAGTATCCCACGGGGCTACACCTTC
NA	TRBV29-1	many	TRBJ1-2	CSVDKGGNYGYTF	TGCAGCGTTGATAAGGGTGGTAACTATGGCTACACCTTC
NA	TRBV5-6	NA	TRBJ1-5	CASSLRGSQPQHF	TGTGCCAGCAGCTTGCGGGGTAGCCAGCCCCAGCATTTT
TRBD2	TRBV14	many	TRBJ2-2	CASSPIAGNTGELFF	TGTGCCAGCAGCCCTATAGCGGGGAACACCGGGGAGCTGTTTTTT
NA	TRBV6-2/TRBV6-3	NA	TRBJ2-7	CASSYWGSFYEQYF	TGTGCCAGCAGTTATTGGGGGAGCTTTTACGAGCAGTACTTC
NA	TRBV30	NA	TRBJ1-2	CAWAEGRNGYTF	TGTGCCTGGGCCGAAGGCCGGAATGGCTACACCTTC
NA	TRBV4-3	many	TRBJ2-1	CASSHGASYNEQFF	TGCGCCAGCAGCCACGGAGCTTCATACAATGAGCAGTTCTTC
TRBD2	TRBV7-6	many	TRBJ2-3	CASSPSGREDTQYF	TGTGCCAGCAGCCCTAGCGGGAGGGAAGATACGCAGTATTTT
NA	TRBV7-6	many	TRBJ2-7	CASSSQAPGQTSYEQYF	TGTGCCAGCAGCTCCCAAGCCCCCGGACAGACCTCCTACGAGCAGTACTTC
NA	TRBV24-1	many	TRBJ1-3	CATSDVNTIYF	TGTGCCACCAGTGATGTCAACACCATATATTTT
TRBD2	TRBV4-1	many	TRBJ2-2	CASSQEGLARGGELFF	TGCGCCAGCAGCCAAGAGGGACTAGCAAGGGGCGGGGAGCTGTTTTTT
TRBD2	TRBV3-1	NA	TRBJ2-1	CSSSQDPASGDEQFF	TGTTCCAGCAGCCAAGATCCCGCTAGCGGGGATGAGCAGTTCTTC
NA	TRBV5-1	NA	TRBJ1-5	CASSLDNFKNQPQHF	TGCGCCAGCAGCTTGGACAACTTTAAGAATCAGCCCCAGCATTTT
NA	TRBV7-2	few	TRBJ2-7	CASSLVGGGATLNEQYF	TGTGCCAGCAGCTTAGTAGGTGGGGGGGCCACCTTGAACGAGCAGTACTTC
TRBD1	TRBV18	few	TRBJ1-5	CASSPPATGGRGNQPQHF	TGTGCCAGCTCACCACCTGCGACAGGGGGTAGGGGCAATCAGCCCCAGCATTTT
NA	TRBV29-1	many	TRBJ1-2	CSVEDLNYGYTF	TGCAGCGTTGAAGATCTGAACTATGGCTACACCTTC
NA	TRBV6-2/TRBV6-3	NA	TRBJ2-3	CASSYLQRDTQYF	TGTGCCAGCAGTTACCTTCAGAGGGATACGCAGTATTTT